This T cell receptor beta chain emerged from a study of shared clonotypes between healthy human individuals. Cells designated naive CD8 were CD45RO-negative and were positively selected for CCR7, with terminally differentiated effector memory CD45RA+ cells excluded. The CDR3 contains 18 residues. CDR1 and CDR2 from the germline V gene are SGHVS and FQNEAQ. Deletions cut 5 bases from V and 2 bases from J, with 22 bases between. Measured with immunoSEQ multiplex PCR; TCRdb has only the in-frame clones, and not every one. The table shows a few million clones, with 90% to 95% occurring only once. The sequencing sample was made of naive CD8+ T cells from PBMCs. The clonotype was recovered from a man between 18 and 29 years old in good health. Some clones in this sample may be carry-over from other donors' samples. This chain joins TRBV7-8 and TRBJ2-4, with D tentatively TRBD2 (6 bases). For the CDR3, the DNA is TGTGCCAGCAGCACTGTGGGGGGACCCGCGTCGTCCAAAAACATTCAGTACTTC. Amino acids: CASSTVGGPASSKNIQYF. Full variable domain (rest looked up from reference TRBV7-8 and TRBJ2-4): GAGVSQSPRYKVAKRGQDVALRCDPISGHVSLFWYQQALGQGPEFLTYFQNEAQLDKSGLPSDRFFAERPEGSVSTLKIQRTQQEDSAVYLCASSTVGGPASSKNIQYFGAGTRLSVL.